A single sample gave rise to the 13 T cell receptor beta chains below, sequenced in a study of OX40 agonist ivuxolimab in advanced cancers. The library was produced with the immunoSEQ multiplex PCR assay. Not all clones reach the TCRdb copy of this immuneACCESS table, which keeps in-frame sequences only. Checked studies attribute under half of the gap to unresolved V genes and leave the rest unexplained. The sample yields about 62,000 clones; 80% to 95% were counted once. The ten largest account for around 15% of the sample. The source material was CD4+ or CD8+ T cells sorted from blood, sampled in a trial of the OX40 agonist ivuxolimab. These receptors originate from an adult with an advanced solid tumor such as melanoma, head and neck, liver or kidney cancer.

This clone was observed a single time. V is TRBV18 and J is TRBJ1-4; possibly TRBD1 for D (5 bases). The CDR3 spans 15 residues. CDR1 is KGHSH, CDR2 LQKENI, per germline. V lost 2 bases to trimming and J lost 0 bases, with 7 bases between them. The CDR3 region has the DNA TGTGCCAGCTCACCAGAGACAGCAACTAATGAAAAACTGTTTTTT. Translating it yields CASSPETATNEKLFF.

The chain recombines TRBV13 with TRBJ2-3; 8 bases fit TRBD1. From germline, CDR1 is PRHDT and CDR2 FYEKMQ (reference sequence). V gave up 4 bases and J gave up 1 base; unmatched junction bases: 7. The CDR3 has 16 residues. The CDR3 sequence: CASSSSDRVGTDTQYF. DNA for the CDR3: TGTGCCAGCAGCTCCTCGGACAGGGTGGGCACAGATACGCAGTATTTT. The full variable domain, with the rest looked up from reference TRBV13 and TRBJ2-3, is AAGVIQSPRHLIKEKRETATLKCYPIPRHDTVYWYQQGPGQDPQFLISFYEKMQSDKGSIPDRFSAQQFSDYHSELNMSSLELGDSALYFCASSSSDRVGTDTQYFGPGTRLTVL.

The chain employs TRBV7-8 and TRBJ2-7, with D maybe TRBD2 (5 bases). The V gene's germline CDR1 is SGHVS and CDR2 FQNEAQ. Trimming took 1 base from V and 0 from J, leaving 13 bases between them. The CDR3 is 16 residues long. The CDR3 is CASSLDRRGSSYEQYF. The CDR3 DNA is TGTGCCAGCAGCTTAGACCGACGGGGAAGCTCCTACGAGCAGTACTTC.

A few counts support this clone. The rearrangement joins TRBV6-5 to TRBJ1-3; the D is unclear. Germline V gene lookup returns CDR1 MNHEY and CDR2 SVGAGI. This CDR3 region has 16 residues. V was shortened by 0 bases and J by 8 bases, with 17 bases between the two germline ends. The CDR3 DNA follows: TGTGCCAGCAGTTACTCACCCTATACAGCGGCGGACACCATATATTTT. It codes for CASSYSPYTAADTIYF.

The chain couples TRBV15 to TRBJ2-1; D not resolved. CDR3 length: 12 residues. CDR1 LNHNV and CDR2 YYDKDF come from the germline V gene (reference sequence). V was shortened by 5 bases and J by 8 bases, with 10 bases between the two germline ends. The CDR3 region has the DNA TGTGCCACCAGCTTCCGTGGGGATGAGCAGTTCTTC. The encoded protein is CATSFRGDEQFF.

This clone was recorded once. The rearrangement links TRBV4-3 to TRBJ2-7; D is tentatively TRBD1 or TRBD2 (5 bases each). CDR1 LGHNA and CDR2 YSLEER come from the germline V gene. V lost 1 base, J lost 2 bases, and 12 bases lay in between. CDR3 length: 15 amino acids. The CDR3 is CASSQGGLGTYEQYF. The CDR3 DNA reads as TGCGCCAGCAGCCAAGGGGGGTTGGGGACCTACGAGCAGTACTTC.

This chain connects TRBV27 to TRBJ1-6; 9 bases map to TRBD1. Losses at the gene ends were 4 bases for V and 6 bases for J; bases not matched to a gene: 1. The CDR3 has 14 residues. Germline V gene sequence: CDR1 MNHEY, CDR2 SMNVEV (reference sequence). The CDR3 DNA reads as TGTGCCAGCAGTTGGGACAGGGTTAATTCACCCCTCCACTTT. It translates to CASSWDRVNSPLHF.

This chain uses TRBV6-4 with TRBJ2-5, with D possibly being TRBD1 or TRBD2 (5 bases each). Between the trimmed V and J ends, which lost 9 bases and 2 bases, there was a span of 13 bases. Germline values: CDR1 MRHNA, CDR2 SNTAGT. The CDR3 contains 13 residues. Here the CDR3 DNA reads TGTGCCAGAACCCGGGACGAACAAGAGACCCAGTACTTC. The encoded protein is CARTRDEQETQYF.

This clone appeared a single time. The chain employs TRBV21-1 and TRBJ2-1. TRBV21-1 is an annotated pseudogene. The CDR3 length is 16 residues. In DNA, the CDR3 is TGTGCCAGCAGCAAAGCGGAGGGGGACGCGGGGAATGAGCAGTTCTTC. Its protein is CASSKAEGDAGNEQFF.

In this sample, this clone turned up a few times. The J gene is TRBJ1-1, the V gene TRBV7-9, with unresolved D. Trimming left V 4 bases short and J 0 bases short, with 9 bases between. Germline CDR1 SEHNR, CDR2 FQNEAQ (reference sequence). The CDR3 is made up of 14 amino acids. The CDR3 region is CASSSRTMNTEAFF. The DNA for the CDR3 is TGTGCCAGCAGCTCACGGACCATGAACACTGAAGCTTTCTTT.

V usage is TRBV11-2 and J usage is TRBJ2-7; 10 nucleotides agree with TRBD1. The trim removed 4 bases at V and 0 bases at J, leaving 0 bases unmatched. The CDR3 consists of 14 residues. Germline CDR1 SGHAT, CDR2 FQNNGV. CDR3 nucleotides: TGTGCCAGCAGCTGGGACAGGGGCTCCTACGAGCAGTACTTC. This encodes CASSWDRGSYEQYF.

This rearrangement joins TRBV7-2 to TRBJ2-7; maybe TRBD2 (6 bases). There are 19 residues in the CDR3. Trimming pared 5 bases from V and 2 bases from J, leaving 28 bases between. The germline gives CDR1 SGHTA, CDR2 FQGNSA. The CDR3 here is CASSPKLDRDSDLTYEQYF. CDR3 DNA: TGTGCCAGCAGCCCAAAACTGGACCGGGACTCTGATCTTACCTACGAGCAGTACTTC.

This chain uses TRBV7-2 with TRBJ2-7, with 9 bases fitting TRBD1. The CDR3 spans 17 residues. Unmatched junction bases numbered 14, after V lost 4 bases and J lost 4 bases. The germline V gene has CDR1 SGHTA and CDR2 FQGNSA. CDR3 DNA sequence: TGTGCCAGCAGCTCGCCAAGGGACAGGGTGACCAGTTACGAGCAGTACTTC. It codes for CASSSPRDRVTSYEQYF.